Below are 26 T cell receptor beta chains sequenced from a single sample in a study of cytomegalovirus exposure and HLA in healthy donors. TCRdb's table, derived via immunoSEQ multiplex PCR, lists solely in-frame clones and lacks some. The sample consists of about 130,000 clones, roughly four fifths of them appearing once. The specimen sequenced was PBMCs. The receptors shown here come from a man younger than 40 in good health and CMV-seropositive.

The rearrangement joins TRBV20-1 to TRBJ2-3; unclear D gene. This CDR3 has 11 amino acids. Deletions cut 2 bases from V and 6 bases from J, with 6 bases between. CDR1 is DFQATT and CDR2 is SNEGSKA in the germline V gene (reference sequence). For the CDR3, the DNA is TGCAGTGCTAGAAACCAGGATACGCAGTATTTT. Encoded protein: CSARNQDTQYF.

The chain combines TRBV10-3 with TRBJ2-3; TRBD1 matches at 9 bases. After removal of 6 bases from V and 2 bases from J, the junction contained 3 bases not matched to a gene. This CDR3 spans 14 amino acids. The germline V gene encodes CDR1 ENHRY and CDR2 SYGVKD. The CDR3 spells CAIRDRGLTDTQYF. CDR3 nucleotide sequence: TGTGCCATCAGGGACAGGGGCCTCACAGATACGCAGTATTTT.

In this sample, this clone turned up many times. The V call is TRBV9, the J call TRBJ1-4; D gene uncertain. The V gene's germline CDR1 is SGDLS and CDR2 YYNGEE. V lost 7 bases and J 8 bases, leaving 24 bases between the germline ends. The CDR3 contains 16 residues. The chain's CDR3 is CASGKAARTAGEKLFF. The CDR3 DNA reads TGTGCCAGCGGCAAAGCGGCTCGGACGGCGGGGGAAAAACTGTTTTTT.

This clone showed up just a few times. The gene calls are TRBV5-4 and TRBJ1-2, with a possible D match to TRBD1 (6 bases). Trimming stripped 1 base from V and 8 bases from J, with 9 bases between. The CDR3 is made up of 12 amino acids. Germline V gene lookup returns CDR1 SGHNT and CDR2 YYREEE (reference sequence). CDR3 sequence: CASSLSGVGYTF. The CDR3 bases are TGTGCCAGCAGCTTGTCAGGGGTCGGCTACACCTTC.

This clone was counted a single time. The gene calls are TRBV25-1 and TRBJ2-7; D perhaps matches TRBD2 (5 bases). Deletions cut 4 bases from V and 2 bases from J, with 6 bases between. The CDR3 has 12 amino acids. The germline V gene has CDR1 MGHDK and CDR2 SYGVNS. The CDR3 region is CASSARAYEQYF. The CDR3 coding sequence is TGTGCCAGCAGTGCGCGGGCCTACGAGCAGTACTTC.

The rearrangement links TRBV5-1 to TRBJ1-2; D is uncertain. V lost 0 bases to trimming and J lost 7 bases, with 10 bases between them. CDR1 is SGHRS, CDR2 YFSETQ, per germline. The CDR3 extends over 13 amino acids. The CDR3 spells CASSLAPDTGYTF. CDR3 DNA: TGCGCCAGCAGCTTGGCCCCCGACACTGGCTACACCTTC.

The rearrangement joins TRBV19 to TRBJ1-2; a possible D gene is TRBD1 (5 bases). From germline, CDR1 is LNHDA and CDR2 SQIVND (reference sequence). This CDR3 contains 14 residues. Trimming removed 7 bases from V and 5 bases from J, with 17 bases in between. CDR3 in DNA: TGTGCCAGTAATGGAGGGGAGCGAGGGTATGGCTACACCTTC. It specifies CASNGGERGYGYTF.

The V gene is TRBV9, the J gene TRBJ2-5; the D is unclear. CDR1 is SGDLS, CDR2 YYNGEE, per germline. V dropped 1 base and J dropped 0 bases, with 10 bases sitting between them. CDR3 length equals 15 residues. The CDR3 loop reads CASSVNPGNQETQYF. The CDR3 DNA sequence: TGTGCCAGCAGCGTAAATCCAGGCAACCAAGAGACCCAGTACTTC. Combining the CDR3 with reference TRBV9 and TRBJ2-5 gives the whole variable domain DSGVTQTPKHLITATGQRVTLRCSPRSGDLSVYWYQQSLDQGLQFLIQYYNGEERAKGNILERFSAQQFPDLHSELNLSSLELGDSALYFCASSVNPGNQETQYFGPGTRLLVL.

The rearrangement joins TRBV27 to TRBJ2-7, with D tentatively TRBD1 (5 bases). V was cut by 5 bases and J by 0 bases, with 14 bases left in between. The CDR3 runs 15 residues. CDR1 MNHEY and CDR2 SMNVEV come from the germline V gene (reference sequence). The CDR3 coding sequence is TGTGCCAGCAGTACTCTCCCAGGGTCCTCCTACGAGCAGTACTTC. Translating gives CASSTLPGSSYEQYF.

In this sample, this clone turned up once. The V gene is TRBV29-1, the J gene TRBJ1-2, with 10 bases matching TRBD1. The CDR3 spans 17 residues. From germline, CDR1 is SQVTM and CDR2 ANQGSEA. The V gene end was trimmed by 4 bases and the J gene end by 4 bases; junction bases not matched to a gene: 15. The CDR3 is CSVGLSRQGARGYGYTF. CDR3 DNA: TGCAGCGTTGGATTAAGTAGACAGGGGGCGAGGGGCTATGGCTACACCTTC.

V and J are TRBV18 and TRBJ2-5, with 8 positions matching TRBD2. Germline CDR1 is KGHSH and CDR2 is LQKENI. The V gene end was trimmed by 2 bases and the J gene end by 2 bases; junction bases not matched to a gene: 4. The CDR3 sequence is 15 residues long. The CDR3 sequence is CASSPYQREQETQYF. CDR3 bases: TGTGCCAGCTCACCATACCAGCGGGAGCAAGAGACCCAGTACTTC.

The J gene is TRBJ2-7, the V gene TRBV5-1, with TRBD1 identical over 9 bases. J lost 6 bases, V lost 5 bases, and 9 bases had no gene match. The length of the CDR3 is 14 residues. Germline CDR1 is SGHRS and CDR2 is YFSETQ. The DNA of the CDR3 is TGCGCCAGCAGGCCCGGGACAGGGAACATCGAGCAGTACTTC. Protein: CASRPGTGNIEQYF.

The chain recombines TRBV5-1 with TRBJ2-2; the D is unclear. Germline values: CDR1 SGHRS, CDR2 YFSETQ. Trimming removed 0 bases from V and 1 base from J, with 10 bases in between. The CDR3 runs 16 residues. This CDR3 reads CASSLGSRLNTGELFF. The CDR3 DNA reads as TGCGCCAGCAGCTTGGGGTCCAGGTTGAACACCGGGGAGCTGTTTTTT.

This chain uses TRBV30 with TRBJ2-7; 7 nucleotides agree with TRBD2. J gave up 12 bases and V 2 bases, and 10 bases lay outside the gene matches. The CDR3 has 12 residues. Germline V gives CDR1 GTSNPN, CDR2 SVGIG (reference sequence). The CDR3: CAWSLSSGGGYF. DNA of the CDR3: TGTGCCTGGAGTCTTTCTAGCGGCGGGGGGTACTTC.

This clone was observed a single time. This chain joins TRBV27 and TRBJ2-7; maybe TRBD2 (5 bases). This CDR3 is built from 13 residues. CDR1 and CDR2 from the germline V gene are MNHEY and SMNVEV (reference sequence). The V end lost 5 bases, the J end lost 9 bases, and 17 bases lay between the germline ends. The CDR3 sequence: CASSVTAYAGQYF. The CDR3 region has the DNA TGTGCCAGCAGTGTTACAGCTTATGCGGGGCAGTACTTC.

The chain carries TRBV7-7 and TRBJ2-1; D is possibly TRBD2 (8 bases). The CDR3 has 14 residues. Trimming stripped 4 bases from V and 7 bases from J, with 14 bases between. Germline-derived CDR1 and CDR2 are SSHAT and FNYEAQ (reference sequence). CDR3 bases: TGTGCCAGCAGCTCGGGGGGGACAGTTAATGAGCAGTTCTTC. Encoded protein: CASSSGGTVNEQFF.

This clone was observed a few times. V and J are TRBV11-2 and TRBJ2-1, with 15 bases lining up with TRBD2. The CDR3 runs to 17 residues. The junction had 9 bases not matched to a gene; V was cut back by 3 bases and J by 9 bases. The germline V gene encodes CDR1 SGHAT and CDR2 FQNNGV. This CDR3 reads CASSFRTSGRAEGEQFF. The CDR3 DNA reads TGTGCCAGCAGCTTCAGGACTAGCGGGAGGGCCGAAGGTGAGCAGTTCTTC.

CDR3 region: CASSSGSPLGAQHF. The CDR3 nucleotides read TGTGCCAGCAGCTCCGGATCCCCCCTAGGCGCCCAGCATTTT. This sequence joins TRBV7-8 and TRBJ1-5; D unclear. Germline-derived CDR1 and CDR2 are SGHVS and FQNEAQ. The V gene lost 4 bases and the J gene lost 11 bases, with 18 bases spanning the gap. CDR3 size: 14 residues.

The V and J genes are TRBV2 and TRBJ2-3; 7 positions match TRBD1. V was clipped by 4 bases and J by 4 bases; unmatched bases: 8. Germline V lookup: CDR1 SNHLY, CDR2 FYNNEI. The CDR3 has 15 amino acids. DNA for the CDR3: TGTGCCAGCAGTGGAGGGGGCAAGGTCTCAGATACGCAGTATTTT. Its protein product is CASSGGGKVSDTQYF.

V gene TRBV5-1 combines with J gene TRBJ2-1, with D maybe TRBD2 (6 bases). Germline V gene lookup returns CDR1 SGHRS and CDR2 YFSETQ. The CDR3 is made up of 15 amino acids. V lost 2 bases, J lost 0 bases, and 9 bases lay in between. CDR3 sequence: CASSFTGSSYNEQFF. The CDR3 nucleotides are TGCGCCAGCAGCTTTACCGGGAGCTCCTACAATGAGCAGTTCTTC.

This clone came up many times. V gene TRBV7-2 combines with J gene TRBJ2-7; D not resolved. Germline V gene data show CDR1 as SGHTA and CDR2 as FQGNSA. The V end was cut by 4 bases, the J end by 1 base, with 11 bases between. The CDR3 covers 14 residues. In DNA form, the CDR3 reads TGTGCCAGCAGCTCTCCCGGGTTATCCTACGAGCAGTACTTC. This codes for CASSSPGLSYEQYF.

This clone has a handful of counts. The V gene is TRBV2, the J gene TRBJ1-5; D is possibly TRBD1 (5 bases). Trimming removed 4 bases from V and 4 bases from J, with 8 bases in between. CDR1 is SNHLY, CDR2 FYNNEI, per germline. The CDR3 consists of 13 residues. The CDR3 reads CASSGGRNQPQHF. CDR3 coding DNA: TGTGCCAGCAGTGGGGGCAGAAATCAGCCCCAGCATTTT.

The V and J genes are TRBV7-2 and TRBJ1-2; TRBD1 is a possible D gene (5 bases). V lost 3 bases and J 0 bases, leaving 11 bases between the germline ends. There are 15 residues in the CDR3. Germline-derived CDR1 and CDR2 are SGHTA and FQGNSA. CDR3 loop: CASSLEGTTNYGYTF. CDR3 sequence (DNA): TGTGCCAGCAGCTTGGAGGGGACGACTAACTATGGCTACACCTTC.

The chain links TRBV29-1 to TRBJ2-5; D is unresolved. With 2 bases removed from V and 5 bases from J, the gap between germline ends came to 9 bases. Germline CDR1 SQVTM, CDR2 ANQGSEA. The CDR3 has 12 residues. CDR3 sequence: CSVENEAETQYF. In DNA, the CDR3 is TGCAGCGTTGAAAACGAGGCGGAGACCCAGTACTTC.

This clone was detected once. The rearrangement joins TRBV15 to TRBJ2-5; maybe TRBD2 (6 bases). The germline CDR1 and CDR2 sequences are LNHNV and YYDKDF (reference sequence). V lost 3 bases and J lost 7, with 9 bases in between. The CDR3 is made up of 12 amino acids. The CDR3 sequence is CATSRGGATQYF. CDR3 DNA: TGTGCCACCAGCAGGGGAGGAGCGACCCAGTACTTC.

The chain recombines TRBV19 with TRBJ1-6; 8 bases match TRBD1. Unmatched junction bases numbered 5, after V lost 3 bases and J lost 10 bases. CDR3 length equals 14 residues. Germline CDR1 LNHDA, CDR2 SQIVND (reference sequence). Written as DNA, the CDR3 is TGTGCCAGTAGTATCGGACAGGGAGGGTCACCCCTCCACTTT. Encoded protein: CASSIGQGGSPLHF.